The 4 T cell receptor beta chains below come from one sample, sequenced in a study of CD8 T cells in Susac syndrome. Random hexamers served to reverse transcribe roughly 0.45 to 1 ug RNA. TCRdb ran MiXCR on the immunoSEQ multiplex PCR reads and lists one entry per CDR3 protein. This table has about 110,000 distinct CDR3 sequences, roughly 95% appearing once. Sample: CD4+ T cells from PBMCs. These receptors were taken from a human donor in good health.

The chain has TRBV6-2 or TRBV6-3 and TRBJ1-2, with 9 bases aligning to TRBD1. Trimming took 6 bases from V and 0 from J; bases not matched to a gene: 11. This CDR3 contains 17 residues. The germline V gene encodes CDR1 MNHEY and CDR2 SVGEGT. The CDR3 DNA follows: TGTGCCAGCAGCAGGCCTCGGGACAGGGCGACTAACTATGGCTACACCTTC. Its translation is CASSRPRDRATNYGYTF.

The CDR3 nucleotides read TGTGCCAGCAGTGACGGGGGAAAGAGTGGCTACACCTTC. Protein: CASSDGGKSGYTF. This chain links TRBV2 with TRBJ1-2; tentatively, D is TRBD1 (5 bases). The germline V gene has CDR1 SNHLY and CDR2 FYNNEI. CDR3 size: 13 residues. V dropped 3 bases and J dropped 7 bases, with 12 bases sitting between them.

The rearrangement joins TRBV3-1 to TRBJ2-5; 7 nucleotides agree with TRBD2. The V gene end was trimmed by 1 base and the J gene end by 3 bases; junction bases not matched to a gene: 8. The CDR3 spans 16 residues. Germline V gene sequence: CDR1 LGHDT, CDR2 YNNKEL (reference sequence). DNA for the CDR3: TGTGCCAGCAGCCAAGCACACCGGGACTACAAAGAGACCCAGTACTTC. Protein product: CASSQAHRDYKETQYF.

The chain is built from TRBV29-1 and TRBJ1-4, with a weak D call TRBD1 (5 bases). The CDR3 contains 13 residues. Germline CDR1 reads SQVTM; CDR2 reads ANQGSEA. Trimming took 5 bases from V and 8 from J, leaving 15 bases between them. CDR3 DNA: TGCAGCGTTAGGGGCAGGGTAGGCGAAAAACTGTTTTTT. Translating gives CSVRGRVGEKLFF.